Each of the 12 T cell receptor beta chains below was sequenced from the same sample in a study of T cell responses to AZD1222 COVID-19 vaccine. Repertoires were generated with immunoSEQ multiplex PCR, while TCRdb's copy carries only in-frame clones and drops some. The table lists 150,000 to 200,000 clones, under 95% of them singletons. Sequences were derived from peripheral blood, sampled on day 0 of AZD1222 vaccination. Receptors were obtained from an adult in good health.

This clone was detected only a few times. This sequence joins TRBV4-1 and TRBJ2-7; 7 positions match TRBD2. Germline V CDR1 and CDR2: MGHRA, YSYEKL. The CDR3 extends over 16 amino acids. V dropped 5 bases and J dropped 0; count of bases not matched to a gene: 10. CDR3: CASSLTLADSSYEQYF. CDR3 DNA sequence: TGCGCCAGCAGCTTAACTCTAGCGGATAGCTCCTACGAGCAGTACTTC.

The J gene is TRBJ2-2, the V gene TRBV5-1; no firm D call. Germline CDR1 SGHRS, CDR2 YFSETQ. Between the trimmed V and J ends, which lost 1 base and 6 bases, there was a span of 7 bases. The CDR3 totals 13 residues. The CDR3 loop is CASSLKSPGELFF. The CDR3 region has the DNA TGCGCCAGCAGCTTGAAGTCTCCCGGGGAGCTGTTTTTT.

V is TRBV13 and J is TRBJ2-1, with D possibly being TRBD2 (6 bases). V lost 3 bases and J 8 bases, leaving 11 bases between the germline ends. CDR1 and CDR2 from the germline V gene are PRHDT and FYEKMQ (reference sequence). This CDR3 has 13 amino acids. The CDR3 spells CASSFAGLDEQFF. CDR3 sequence (DNA): TGTGCCAGCAGCTTTGCGGGGTTGGATGAGCAGTTCTTC. The complete variable domain, with remaining parts taken from reference TRBV13 and TRBJ2-1, reads AAGVIQSPRHLIKEKRETATLKCYPIPRHDTVYWYQQGPGQDPQFLISFYEKMQSDKGSIPDRFSAQQFSDYHSELNMSSLELGDSALYFCASSFAGLDEQFFGPGTRLTVL.

V is TRBV14 and J is TRBJ2-5, with a tentative D call TRBD2 (5 bases). Germline V CDR1 and CDR2: SGHDN, FVKESK. The CDR3 has 16 residues. Trimming pared 4 bases from V and 6 bases from J, leaving 21 bases between. DNA of the CDR3: TGTGCCAGCAGCCCACTAGACGACTATTTAAGACAGACCCAGTACTTC. Residues: CASSPLDDYLRQTQYF.

The chain combines TRBV23-1 with TRBJ1-5, with TRBD1 as a possible D gene (5 bases). TRBV23-1 qualifies as an ORF whose function is uncertain. Trimming took 0 bases from V and 7 from J, leaving 7 bases between them. This CDR3 has 13 residues. The CDR3 DNA follows: TGCGCCAGCAGTCAATCGTGGGGGCAGCCCCAGCATTTT. Translating it yields CASSQSWGQPQHF.

The rearrangement links TRBV28 to TRBJ1-2, with 8 bases matching TRBD1. Germline V lookup: CDR1 MDHEN, CDR2 SYDVKM. The CDR3 has 16 amino acids. V lost 7 bases and J lost 4; bases outside the gene matches: 14. The DNA for the CDR3 is TGTGCCAGCACCTTACTAGACAGGGGTGGGTCCTATGGCTACACCTTC. Translated, it gives CASTLLDRGGSYGYTF.

V and J are TRBV7-2 and TRBJ1-3, with D possibly matching TRBD1 (5 bases). The CDR3 loop spans 16 amino acids. The ends were cut back, 3 bases at V and 0 bases at J, with 12 bases in the middle. CDR1 and CDR2 (germline): SGHTA, FQGNSA. The CDR3 loop is CASSLDTVISGNTIYF. Here the CDR3 DNA reads TGTGCCAGCAGCTTGGACACTGTCATCTCTGGAAACACCATATATTTT.

V usage is TRBV27 and J usage is TRBJ1-2; possible D gene TRBD1, 6 bases. Germline assignment: CDR1 MNHEY and CDR2 SMNVEV (reference sequence). The CDR3 extends over 13 amino acids. V was shortened by 5 bases and J by 5 bases, with 12 bases between the two germline ends. The CDR3 here is CASSPSGQYGYTF. The CDR3 DNA reads as TGTGCCAGCAGTCCCTCCGGACAGTATGGCTACACCTTC.

The chain is built from TRBV11-3 and TRBJ2-1; no clear D. Trimming cost V 5 bases and J 2 bases, with 13 bases left between them. The CDR3 contains 15 residues. CDR1 is SGHNT and CDR2 is YENEEA in the germline V gene. DNA of the CDR3: TGTGCCAGCAGCACTCGGTCCGGAGCCTACAATGAGCAGTTCTTC. It codes for CASSTRSGAYNEQFF.

The genes are TRBV11-2 and TRBJ1-1, with D uncertain. This CDR3 has 17 residues. Germline CDR1 SGHAT, CDR2 FQNNGV. V lost 5 bases and J 6 bases, leaving 25 bases between the germline ends. The CDR3 spells CASSRSRRRGSSPEAFF. The CDR3 DNA sequence: TGTGCCAGCAGCCGGTCTCGTCGGCGAGGGAGCTCCCCTGAAGCTTTCTTT.

This chain uses TRBV7-2 with TRBJ2-7; the D gene is possibly TRBD2 (6 bases). CDR3 length equals 11 residues. Germline V gene data show CDR1 as SGHTA and CDR2 as FQGNSA. Trimming pared 8 bases from V and 3 bases from J, leaving 8 bases between. DNA of the CDR3: TGTGCCAGCGTGGAGGGCTACGAGCAGTACTTC. As protein: CASVEGYEQYF.

This clone showed up just once. The V gene is TRBV12-3 or TRBV12-4, the J gene TRBJ1-2; D is uncertain. Trimming stripped 2 bases from V and 3 bases from J, with 4 bases between. The CDR3 is 12 residues long. CDR3 sequence: CASSLSDYGYTF. CDR3 sequence (DNA): TGTGCCAGCAGTTTATCTGACTATGGCTACACCTTC.